Each of the 18 T cell receptor beta chains below was sequenced from the same sample in a study of early T cells in non-severe SARS-CoV-2 infection. TCRdb reprocessed the 5' RACE reads via MiXCR and lists one record per CDR3 protein. This table has about 63,000 distinct CDR3 sequences, 10% to 15% appearing once. Sequenced: whole blood. Receptors originate from an adult who was a healthcare worker with PCR-confirmed SARS-CoV-2 infection or an uninfected control (not recorded which).

This clonotype came up many times. This chain links TRBV5-4 with TRBJ2-3, with D maybe TRBD2 (6 bases). The CDR3 runs 16 residues. CDR1 is SGHNT and CDR2 is YYREEE in the germline V gene (reference sequence). The V end was cut by 8 bases, the J end by 0 bases, with 19 bases between. For the CDR3, the DNA is TGTGCCAGTCAGCAGCGAGGAGGGCGGAGCACAGATACGCAGTATTTT. Protein: CASQQRGGRSTDTQYF.

This clonotype appeared many times. The chain employs TRBV29-1 and TRBJ2-7, with D uncertain. Germline V gives CDR1 SQVTM, CDR2 ANQGSEA. Trimming cost V 4 bases and J 3 bases, with 13 bases left between them. This CDR3 comprises 13 residues. The CDR3 region is CSVVPRGNYEQYF. CDR3 nucleotide sequence: TGCAGCGTTGTCCCCCGCGGCAACTACGAGCAGTACTTC.

The chain is built from TRBV11-2 and TRBJ2-5; unclear D gene. The V end was cut by 0 bases, the J end by 9 bases, with 17 bases between. CDR1 and CDR2 from the germline V gene are SGHAT and FQNNGV. The CDR3 has 15 amino acids. The CDR3, as DNA: TGTGCCAGCAGCTTAGATGGGGTGACCGAGAAGGCCCAGTACTTC. It translates to CASSLDGVTEKAQYF.

This chain connects TRBV29-1 to TRBJ2-1; tentatively, D is TRBD1 or TRBD2 (6 bases each). The CDR3 is 14 amino acids. Per the germline V gene, CDR1 is SQVTM and CDR2 is ANQGSEA. Trimming cost V 3 bases and J 5 bases, with 14 bases left between them. CDR3 coding DNA: TGCAGCGTTGAGGGAAGGGGGGCAGACAATGAGCAGTTCTTC. Protein product: CSVEGRGADNEQFF.

In this sample, this clonotype turned up many times. The chain couples TRBV21-1 to TRBJ1-5. TRBV21-1 is given as a pseudogene. This CDR3 is 16 amino acids long. The CDR3 loop reads CASSGLSDGFNQPQHF. For the CDR3, the DNA is TGTGCCAGCAGTGGCCTTTCCGACGGATTCAATCAGCCCCAGCATTTT.

This clonotype has a count of ten or more. The rearrangement uses TRBV10-3 and TRBJ2-1; the D gene could be TRBD1 or TRBD2 (7 bases each). CDR3 length: 12 amino acids. V lost 10 bases and J 12 bases, leaving 19 bases between the germline ends. Germline loops: CDR1 ENHRY, CDR2 SYGVKD. The CDR3 region is CATGREQGGQFF. CDR3 bases: TGTGCCACCGGGCGGGAGCAGGGGGGGCAGTTCTTC.

Ten or more counts support this clonotype. The genes are TRBV5-1 and TRBJ1-4; unclear D gene. Trimming stripped 4 bases from V and 3 bases from J, with 13 bases between. The germline V gene encodes CDR1 SGHRS and CDR2 YFSETQ. This CDR3 has 15 residues. The DNA for the CDR3 is TGCGCCAGCAGCACGGGCCCGCGGGCTAATGAAAAACTGTTTTTT. Protein product: CASSTGPRANEKLFF.

This clonotype occurred many times. The chain carries TRBV27 and TRBJ2-5; TRBD1 aligns across 12 bases. V shed 6 bases, J shed 4 bases, and the junction held 9 bases outside the gene matches. The CDR3 spans 16 residues. CDR1 is MNHEY, CDR2 SMNVEV, per germline (reference sequence). CDR3 in DNA: TGTGCCAGCAGCCCGGGGACAGGGGGCAACGGAGAGACCCAGTACTTC. This translates into CASSPGTGGNGETQYF.

This clonotype was observed a handful of times. This chain uses TRBV2 with TRBJ1-5; TRBD1 might be the D (6 bases). V was cut by 9 bases and J by 3 bases, with 15 bases left in between. This CDR3 comprises 14 residues. Germline V gene data show CDR1 as SNHLY and CDR2 as FYNNEI. The CDR3 protein is CARGEQGPNQPQHF. For the CDR3, the DNA is TGTGCCAGAGGGGAACAGGGCCCCAATCAGCCCCAGCATTTT.

This clonotype occurred a few times. The chain couples TRBV27 to TRBJ2-7, with TRBD2 matching over 7 bases. V was pared by 7 bases and J by 7 bases, with 13 bases of the junction left unmatched. The CDR3 has 14 residues. The V gene's germline CDR1 is MNHEY and CDR2 SMNVEV (reference sequence). In nucleotides, the CDR3 is TGTGCCAGCAACAGTGTAGGGGAGGGCCTGGAGCAGTACTTC. It is translated as CASNSVGEGLEQYF.

The genes are TRBV12-3 or TRBV12-4 and TRBJ1-5; D not certain. This CDR3 comprises 14 residues. V lost 3 bases and J lost 3, with 9 bases in between. The CDR3 loop reads CASSFRTLNQPQHF. In DNA, the CDR3 is TGTGCCAGCAGTTTTAGGACCCTCAATCAGCCCCAGCATTTT.

This clonotype was recorded at least ten times. V usage is TRBV29-1 and J usage is TRBJ2-1; no definite D call. The CDR3 is 12 residues long. Germline V gene sequence: CDR1 SQVTM, CDR2 ANQGSEA. The V and J ends lost 4 bases and 2 bases respectively, with 6 bases between them. Here the CDR3 reads CSVVPTYNEQFF. CDR3 DNA: TGCAGCGTTGTCCCCACCTACAATGAGCAGTTCTTC.

This clonotype was observed at least ten times. CDR3 sequence reads: CASMERSGLEGMTGELFF. The CDR3 nucleotides are TGTGCCAGCATGGAGCGTAGCGGGCTCGAAGGGATGACCGGGGAGCTGTTTTTT. The V and J genes are TRBV2 and TRBJ2-2, with 7 bases lining up with TRBD2. The J segment lost 5 bases and the V segment lost 7 bases, leaving 19 bases of the junction unmatched. Per germline, CDR1 SNHLY and CDR2 FYNNEI. The CDR3 has 18 residues.

This clonotype was recorded many times. The chain links TRBV2 to TRBJ2-5; 7 bases agree with TRBD1. The CDR3 runs 13 residues. V lost 8 bases and J lost 4; bases outside the gene matches: 7. Germline assignment: CDR1 SNHLY and CDR2 FYNNEI. CDR3 sequence: CASSEGAVETQYF. In DNA, the CDR3 is TGTGCCAGCTCTGAGGGGGCCGTAGAGACCCAGTACTTC.

This clonotype was counted only a few times. The V and J genes are TRBV14 and TRBJ2-3; D may be TRBD2 (6 bases). The ends were cut back, 2 bases at V and 1 base at J, with 13 bases in the middle. The germline V gene encodes CDR1 SGHDN and CDR2 FVKESK. This CDR3 is 16 amino acids long. The CDR3 bases are TGTGCCAGCAGCCAAATCTCCGGGGGAGGCACAGATACGCAGTATTTT. This gives the protein CASSQISGGGTDTQYF.

This clonotype was counted many times. This chain joins TRBV7-3 and TRBJ1-1, with D possibly being TRBD1 (6 bases). The CDR3 spans 13 residues. Trimming took off 5 bases at V and 7 bases at J, with 14 bases between the two ends. Germline loops: CDR1 SGHTA, CDR2 FQGTGA. In DNA form, the CDR3 reads TGTGCCAGCAGCCCCCACAGGGACGGTGAAGCTTTCTTT. Encoded protein: CASSPHRDGEAFF.

This clonotype has more than one count but fewer than ten. One end of the junction does not line up with germline, which may come from a read error. V usage is TRBV7-2 and J usage is TRBJ2-1, with D maybe TRBD2 (5 bases). The CDR3 is 13 amino acids. Looked up from germline, CDR1 is SGHTA and CDR2 is FQGNSA. The CDR3 DNA is TGTGCCAGCAGCTTGACGGACTCTAATGGGCAGTTCTTC. It is translated as CASSLTDSNGQFF. Filled out from reference TRBV7-2 and TRBJ2-1, the complete variable domain reads GAGVSQSPSNKVTEKGKDVELRCDPISGHTALYWYRQSLGQGLEFLIYFQGNSAPDKSGLPSDRFSAERTGGSVSTLTIQRTQQEDSAVYLCASSLTDSNGQFFGPGTRLTVL.

This sequence joins TRBV12-5 and TRBJ2-3; D unresolved. Trimming left V 2 bases short and J 2 bases short, with 11 bases between. Germline V gives CDR1 LGHNT, CDR2 FRNRAP. This CDR3 has 15 amino acids. As DNA, the CDR3 is TGTGCTAGTGGTTTGCTTACCGGCTTCACAGATACGCAGTATTTT. Protein product: CASGLLTGFTDTQYF. The variable domain in full, with the rest retrieved from reference TRBV12-5 and TRBJ2-3, is DARVTQTPRHKVTEMGQEVTMRCQPILGHNTVFWYRQTMMQGLELLAYFRNRAPLDDSGMPKDRFSAEMPDATLATLKIQPSEPRDSAVYFCASGLLTGFTDTQYFGPGTRLTVL.